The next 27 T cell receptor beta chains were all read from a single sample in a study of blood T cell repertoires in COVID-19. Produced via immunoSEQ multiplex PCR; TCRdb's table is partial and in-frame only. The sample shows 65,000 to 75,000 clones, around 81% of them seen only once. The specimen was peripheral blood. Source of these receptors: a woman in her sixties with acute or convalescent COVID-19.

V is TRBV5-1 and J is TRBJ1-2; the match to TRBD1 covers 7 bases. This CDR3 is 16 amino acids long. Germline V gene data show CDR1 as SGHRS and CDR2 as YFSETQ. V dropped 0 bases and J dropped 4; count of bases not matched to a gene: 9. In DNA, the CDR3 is TGCGCCAGCAGCTTGGGACAGGGAATGTCCTTCTATGGCTACACCTTC. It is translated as CASSLGQGMSFYGYTF.

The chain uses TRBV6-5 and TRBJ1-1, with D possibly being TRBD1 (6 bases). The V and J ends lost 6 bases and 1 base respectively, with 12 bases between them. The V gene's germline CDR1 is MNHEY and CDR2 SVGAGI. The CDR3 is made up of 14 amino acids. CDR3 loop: CASSLDRWNTEAFF. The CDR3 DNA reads TGTGCCAGCAGCCTAGACAGGTGGAACACTGAAGCTTTCTTT.

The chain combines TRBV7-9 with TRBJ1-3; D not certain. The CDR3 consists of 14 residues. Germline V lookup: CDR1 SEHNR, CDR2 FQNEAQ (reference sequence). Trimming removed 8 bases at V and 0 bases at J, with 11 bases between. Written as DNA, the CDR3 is TGTGCCAGCGAATTAGTGATCTCTGGAAACACCATATATTTT. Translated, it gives CASELVISGNTIYF. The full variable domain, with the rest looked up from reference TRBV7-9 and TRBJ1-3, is DTGVSQNPRHKITKRGQNVTFRCDPISEHNRLYWYRQTLGQGPEFLTYFQNEAQLEKSRLLSDRFSAERPKGSFSTLEIQRTEQGDSAMYLCASELVISGNTIYFGEGSWLTVV.

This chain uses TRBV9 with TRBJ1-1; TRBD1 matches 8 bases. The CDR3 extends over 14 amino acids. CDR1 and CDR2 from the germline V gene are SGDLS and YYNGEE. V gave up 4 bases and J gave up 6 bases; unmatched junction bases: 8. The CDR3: CASSTSGGAAEAFF. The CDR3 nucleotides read TGTGCCAGCAGCACATCAGGGGGCGCGGCTGAAGCTTTCTTT.

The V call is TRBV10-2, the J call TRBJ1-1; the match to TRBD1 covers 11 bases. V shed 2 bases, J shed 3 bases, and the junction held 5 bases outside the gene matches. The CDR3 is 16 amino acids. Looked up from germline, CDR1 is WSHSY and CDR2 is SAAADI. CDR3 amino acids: CASSEPRDRGDTEAFF. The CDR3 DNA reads TGCGCCAGCAGTGAGCCTCGGGACAGGGGGGACACTGAAGCTTTCTTT.

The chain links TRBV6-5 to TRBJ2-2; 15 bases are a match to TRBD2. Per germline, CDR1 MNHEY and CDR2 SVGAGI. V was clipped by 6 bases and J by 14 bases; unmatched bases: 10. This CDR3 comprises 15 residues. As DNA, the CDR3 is TGTGCCAGCAGAGTAACCGGGACTAGCGGGGGGCCCCTGTTTTTT. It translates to CASRVTGTSGGPLFF.

The CDR3 bases are TGCGCCAGCAGCTCCCAGGTGAGCGGGGCGAACACCGGGGAGCTGTTTTTT. Protein sequence: CASSSQVSGANTGELFF. The J gene is TRBJ2-2, the V gene TRBV5-1, with 7 bases that match TRBD2. CDR1 is SGHRS, CDR2 YFSETQ, per germline. CDR3 length: 17 amino acids. V gave up 3 bases and J gave up 0 bases; unmatched junction bases: 8. Full variable domain (missing parts from reference TRBV5-1 and TRBJ2-2): KAGVTQTPRYLIKTRGQQVTLSCSPISGHRSVSWYQQTPGQGLQFLFEYFSETQRNKGNFPGRFSGRQFSNSRSEMNVSTLELGDSALYLCASSSQVSGANTGELFFGEGSRLTVL.

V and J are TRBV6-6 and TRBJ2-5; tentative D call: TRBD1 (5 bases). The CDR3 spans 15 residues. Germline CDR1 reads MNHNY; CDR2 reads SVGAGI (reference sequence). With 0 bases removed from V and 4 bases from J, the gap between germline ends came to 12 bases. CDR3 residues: CASSYSKGVGETQYF. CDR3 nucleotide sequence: TGTGCCAGCAGTTACTCGAAAGGGGTTGGAGAGACCCAGTACTTC.

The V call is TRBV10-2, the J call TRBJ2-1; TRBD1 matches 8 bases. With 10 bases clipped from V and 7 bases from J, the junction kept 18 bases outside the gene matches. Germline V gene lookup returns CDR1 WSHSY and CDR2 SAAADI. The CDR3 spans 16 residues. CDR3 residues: CATGGRQGIPGNEQFF. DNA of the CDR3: TGCGCCACCGGCGGTCGACAGGGGATACCGGGGAATGAGCAGTTCTTC.

The CDR3 protein is CSASLLAGYEQYF. CDR3 DNA sequence: TGCAGTGCTAGTTTACTAGCGGGGTACGAGCAGTACTTC. The V and J genes are TRBV20-1 and TRBJ2-7; 10 bases align to TRBD2. The CDR3 spans 13 residues. V was pared by 3 bases and J by 4 bases, with 3 bases of the junction left unmatched. CDR1 and CDR2 from the germline V gene are DFQATT and SNEGSKA (reference sequence).

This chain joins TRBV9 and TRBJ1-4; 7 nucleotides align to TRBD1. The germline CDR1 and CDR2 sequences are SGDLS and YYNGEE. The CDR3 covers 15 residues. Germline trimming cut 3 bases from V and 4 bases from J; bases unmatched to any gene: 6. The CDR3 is CASSARQGINEKLFF. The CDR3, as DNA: TGTGCCAGCAGCGCCCGACAGGGAATTAATGAAAAACTGTTTTTT.

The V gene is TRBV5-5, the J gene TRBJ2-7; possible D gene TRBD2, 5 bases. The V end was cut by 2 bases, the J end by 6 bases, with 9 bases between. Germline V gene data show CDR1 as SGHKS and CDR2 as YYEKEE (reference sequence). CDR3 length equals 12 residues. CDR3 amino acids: CASSLGGGEQYF. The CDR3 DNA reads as TGTGCCAGCAGCTTAGGCGGAGGCGAGCAGTACTTC.

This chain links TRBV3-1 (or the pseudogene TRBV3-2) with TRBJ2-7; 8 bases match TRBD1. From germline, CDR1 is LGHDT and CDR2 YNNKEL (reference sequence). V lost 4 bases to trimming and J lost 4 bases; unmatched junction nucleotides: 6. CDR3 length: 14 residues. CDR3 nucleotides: TGTGCCAGCAGCCCAGGGGGCGGGACGTACGAGCAGTACTTC. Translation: CASSPGGGTYEQYF.

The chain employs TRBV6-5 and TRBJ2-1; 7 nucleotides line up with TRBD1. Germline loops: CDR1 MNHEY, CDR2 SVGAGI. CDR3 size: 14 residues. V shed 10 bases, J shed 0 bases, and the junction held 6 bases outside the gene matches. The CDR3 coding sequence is TGTGCCACCCGACAGGGAAGCTCCTACAATGAGCAGTTCTTC. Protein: CATRQGSSYNEQFF.

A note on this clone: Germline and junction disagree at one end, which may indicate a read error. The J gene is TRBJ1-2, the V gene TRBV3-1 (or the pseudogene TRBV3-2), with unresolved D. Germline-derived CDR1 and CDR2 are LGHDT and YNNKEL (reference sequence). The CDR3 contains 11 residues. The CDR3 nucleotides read TGTGCCAGCAGCCAAGATAGACTGGCTCTCTTC. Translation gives CASSQDRLALF.

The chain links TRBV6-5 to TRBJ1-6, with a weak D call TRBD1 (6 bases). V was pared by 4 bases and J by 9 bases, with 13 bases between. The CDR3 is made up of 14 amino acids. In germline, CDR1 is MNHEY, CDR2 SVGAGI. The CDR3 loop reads CASSSDRWGSPLHF. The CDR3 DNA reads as TGTGCCAGCAGTTCGGACAGATGGGGTTCACCCCTCCACTTT.

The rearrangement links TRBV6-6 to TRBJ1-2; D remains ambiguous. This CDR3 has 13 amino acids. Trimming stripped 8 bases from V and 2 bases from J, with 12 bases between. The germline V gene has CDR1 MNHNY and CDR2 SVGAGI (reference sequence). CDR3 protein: CASERIGNYGYTF. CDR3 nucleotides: TGTGCCAGCGAGAGGATAGGAAACTATGGCTACACCTTC.

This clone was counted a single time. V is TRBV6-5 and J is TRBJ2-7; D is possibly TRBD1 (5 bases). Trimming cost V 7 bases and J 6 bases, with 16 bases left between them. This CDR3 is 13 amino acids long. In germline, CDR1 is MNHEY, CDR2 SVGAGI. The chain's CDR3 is CASTGWAPAEQYF. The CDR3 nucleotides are TGTGCCAGCACAGGGTGGGCCCCCGCCGAGCAGTACTTC.

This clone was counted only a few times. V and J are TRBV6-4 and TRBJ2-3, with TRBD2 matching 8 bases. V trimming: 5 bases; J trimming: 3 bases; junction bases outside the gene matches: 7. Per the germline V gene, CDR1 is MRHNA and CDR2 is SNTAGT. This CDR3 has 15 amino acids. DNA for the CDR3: TGTGCCAGCAGTTTTTCCGGGGGGGCGACAGATACGCAGTATTTT. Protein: CASSFSGGATDTQYF.

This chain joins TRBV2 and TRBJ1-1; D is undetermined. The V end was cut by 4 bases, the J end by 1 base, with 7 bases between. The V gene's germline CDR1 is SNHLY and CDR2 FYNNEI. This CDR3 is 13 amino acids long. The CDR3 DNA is TGTGCCAGCAGTGGAGTCGGGAACACTGAAGCTTTCTTT. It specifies CASSGVGNTEAFF.

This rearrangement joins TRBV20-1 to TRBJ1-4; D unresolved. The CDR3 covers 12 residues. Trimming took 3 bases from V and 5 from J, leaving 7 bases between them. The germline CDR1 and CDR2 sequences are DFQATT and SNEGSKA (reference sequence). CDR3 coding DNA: TGCAGTGCTAGTGGGCCAAATGAAAAACTGTTTTTT. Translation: CSASGPNEKLFF.

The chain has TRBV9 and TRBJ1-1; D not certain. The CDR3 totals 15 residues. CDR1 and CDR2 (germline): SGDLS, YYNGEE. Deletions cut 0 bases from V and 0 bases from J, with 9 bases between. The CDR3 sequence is CASSVEPNMNTEAFF. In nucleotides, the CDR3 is TGTGCCAGCAGCGTAGAACCTAATATGAACACTGAAGCTTTCTTT.

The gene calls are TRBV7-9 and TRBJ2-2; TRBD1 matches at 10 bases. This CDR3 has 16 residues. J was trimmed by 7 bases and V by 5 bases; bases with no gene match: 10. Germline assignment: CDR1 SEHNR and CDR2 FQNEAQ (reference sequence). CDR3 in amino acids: CASSPWGQGFSGELFF. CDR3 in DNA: TGTGCCAGCAGCCCCTGGGGACAGGGGTTCAGCGGGGAGCTGTTTTTT.

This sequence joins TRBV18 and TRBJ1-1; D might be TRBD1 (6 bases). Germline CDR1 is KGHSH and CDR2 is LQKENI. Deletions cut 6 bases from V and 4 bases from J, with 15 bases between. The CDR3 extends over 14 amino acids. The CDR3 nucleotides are TGTGCCAGCTCCCAGGGGATGAGGGGCACTGAAGCTTTCTTT. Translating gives CASSQGMRGTEAFF.

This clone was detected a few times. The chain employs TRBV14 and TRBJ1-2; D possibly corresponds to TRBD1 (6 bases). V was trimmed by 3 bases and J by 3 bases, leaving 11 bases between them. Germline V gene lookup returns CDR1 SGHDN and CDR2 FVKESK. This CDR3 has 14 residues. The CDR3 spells CASSHLQGHYGYTF. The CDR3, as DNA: TGTGCCAGCAGCCATCTCCAGGGGCACTATGGCTACACCTTC.

The CDR3, as DNA: TGTGCCAGCAGCCTGGGACAGGGCGTCAACGAGCAGTACTTC. It translates to CASSLGQGVNEQYF. The chain has TRBV7-2 and TRBJ2-7; 9 nucleotides agree with TRBD1. This CDR3 region has 14 residues. In germline, CDR1 is SGHTA, CDR2 FQGNSA. J was trimmed by 5 bases and V by 5 bases; bases with no gene match: 7.

The CDR3 protein is CSVKGGIGELFF. The DNA of the CDR3 is TGCAGCGTAAAGGGGGGGATCGGGGAGCTGTTTTTT. J is TRBJ2-2 and V is TRBV29-1; a possible D gene is TRBD2 (7 bases). The CDR3 is 12 amino acids. V lost 6 bases to trimming and J lost 7 bases, with 12 bases between them. Germline CDR1 SQVTM, CDR2 ANQGSEA.